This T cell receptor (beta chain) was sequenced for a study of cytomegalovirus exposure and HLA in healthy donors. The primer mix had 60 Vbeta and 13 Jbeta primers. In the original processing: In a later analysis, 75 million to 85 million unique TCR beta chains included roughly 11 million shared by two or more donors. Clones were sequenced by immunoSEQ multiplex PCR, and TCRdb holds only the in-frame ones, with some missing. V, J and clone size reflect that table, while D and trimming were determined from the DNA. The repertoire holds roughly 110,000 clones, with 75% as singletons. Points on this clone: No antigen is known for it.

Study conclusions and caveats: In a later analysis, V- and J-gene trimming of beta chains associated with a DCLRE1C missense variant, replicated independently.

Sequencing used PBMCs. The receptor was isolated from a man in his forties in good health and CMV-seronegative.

The CDR3 region is CASSLIRQNTDTQYF. In DNA, the CDR3 is TGTGCCAGCAGCTTGATCAGACAGAACACAGATACGCAGTATTTT. The chain recombines TRBV5-5 with TRBJ2-3; TRBD1 is a possible D gene (5 bases). Germline CDR1 and CDR2: SGHKS and YYEKEE (reference sequence). The V end lost 1 base, the J end lost 2 bases, and 11 bases lay between the germline ends. The CDR3 length is 15 residues.